Listed below are T cell receptor beta chains from one sample, sequenced in a study of CD8 T cells in Susac syndrome. One entry per CDR3 protein, called by TCRdb with MiXCR from the immunoSEQ multiplex PCR reads. The data show nearly 200,000 distinct CDR3 sequences, with nearly 95% seen just once and about 0.09% held by the top ten. Sequencing used CD4+ T cells from PBMCs. All receptors come from a human donor with multiple sclerosis. CDR3s include the opening cysteine and the closing phenylalanine or tryptophan. D genes are given only for firm matches.

>TRBJ2-3|NA|TRBV12-3/TRBV12-4
CASSSQSSTDTQYF
>TRBJ1-6|NA|TRBV6-4
CASRDTGISYNSPLHF
>TRBJ2-7|NA|TRBV4-1
CASSQGQGRGRGRQYF
>TRBJ2-7|NA|TRBV24-1
CATSDPSTGGHEQYF
>TRBJ1-1|NA|TRBV23-1
CASSEAFF
>TRBJ2-7|NA|TRBV29-1
CSVDGGGTNEQYF
>TRBJ1-2|TRBD1|TRBV30
CAWSVTGTVYGYTF
>TRBJ2-1|NA|TRBV20-1
CSAPPGPLLYNEQFF
>TRBJ2-1|NA|TRBV20-1
CSAVEKSSYNEQFF
>TRBJ2-1|NA|TRBV5-1
CASSFWVADTYNEQFF
>TRBJ2-1|NA|TRBV27
CASSLSEGLPREQFF
>TRBJ2-5|NA|TRBV4-1
CASSQEDARRETQYF
>TRBJ2-7|TRBD2|TRBV30
CAWSGSASGYEQYF
>TRBJ2-1|TRBD2|TRBV12-3/TRBV12-4
CASSLTAGANEQFF
>TRBJ2-1|NA|TRBV3-1
CASSRLPSYNEQFF
>TRBJ2-7|TRBD2|TRBV3-1
CASRETSGSDEQYF
>TRBJ2-1|NA|TRBV2
CASSYNNEQFF
>TRBJ2-2|TRBD2|TRBV29-1
CSVEAQSLAGEDTGELFF
>TRBJ2-4|TRBD2|TRBV4-2
CASSPRAGGGAKNIQYF
>TRBJ2-2|NA|TRBV6-5
CASSPLITGELFF
>TRBJ2-7|TRBD1|TRBV19
CASSLAGRGREQYF
>TRBJ2-7|NA|TRBV7-9
CASSLPGHPYEQYF
>TRBJ2-3|NA|TRBV20-1
CSATRGETSTDTQYF
>TRBJ2-5|NA|TRBV23-1
CASNWGKPSHNLVQPQETQYF
>TRBJ2-7|NA|TRBV30
CAWHGRSRSEQYF
>TRBJ2-1|TRBD2|TRBV2
CASSGTRLYNEQFF
>TRBJ2-1|TRBD1|TRBV30
CAWSIGTGLVSHFF
>TRBJ2-5|NA|TRBV3-1
CASNFQKETQYF
>TRBJ1-5|TRBD1|TRBV20-1
CSARPLDRGNQPQHF
>TRBJ1-2|TRBD1|TRBV29-1
CSDRQGPLYGYTF